What follows describes a single TCR beta chain. This specimen comes from a study of graft-versus-host responses after intestinal transplantation. Study as a whole: The study gave all recipients anti-thymocyte globulin induction, then tacrolimus and steroids for about 3 years. Findings of the study overall: Those patients showing graft-donor T cell macrochimerism displayed high graft-versus-host to host-versus-graft clonal ratios in allografts.

Each mixed lymphocyte reaction held around 200,000 CFSE-labeled responders and around 200,000 irradiated violet-dye-labeled stimulators. Responder CD3+CD4+ and CD3+CD8+ cells that were proliferating and CFSE-low were sorted after the reaction. Generated by immunoSEQ multiplex PCR, the TCRdb table keeps only in-frame clones and is missing some. The table shows more than 10,000 clones, with about a third occurring only once. The receptor comes from a human patient who was an organ donor for intestinal transplantation. Here the sequenced sample was alloreactive CD4+ T cells from a mixed lymphocyte reaction culture, taken before transplantation. Noted subset: CFSE-low proliferating T cells sorted from roughly 6-day pre-transplant mixed lymphocyte reaction (GvH or HvG direction).

Here the CDR3 reads CASSLGGDTEAFF. The CDR3 nucleotides read TGTGCCAGCAGCTTGGGAGGGGACACTGAAGCTTTCTTT. The V call is TRBV7-6, the J call TRBJ1-1; weak D call: TRBD1 (5 bases). This CDR3 has 13 residues. Trimming cost V 3 bases and J 3 bases, with 8 bases left between them. Germline CDR1 is SGHVS and CDR2 is FNYEAQ.